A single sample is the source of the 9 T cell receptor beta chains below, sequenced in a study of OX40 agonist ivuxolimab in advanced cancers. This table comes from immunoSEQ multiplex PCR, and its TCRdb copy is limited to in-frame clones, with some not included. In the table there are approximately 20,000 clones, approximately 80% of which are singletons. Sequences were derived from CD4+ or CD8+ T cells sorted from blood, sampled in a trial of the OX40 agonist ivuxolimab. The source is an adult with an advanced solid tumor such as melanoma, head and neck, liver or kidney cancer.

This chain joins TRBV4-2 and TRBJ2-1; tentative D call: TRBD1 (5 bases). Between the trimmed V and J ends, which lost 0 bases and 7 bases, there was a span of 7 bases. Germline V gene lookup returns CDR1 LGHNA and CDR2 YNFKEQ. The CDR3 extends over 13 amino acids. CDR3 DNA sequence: TGTGCCAGCAGCCAAGATAAGGGGAATGAGCAGTTCTTC. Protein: CASSQDKGNEQFF.

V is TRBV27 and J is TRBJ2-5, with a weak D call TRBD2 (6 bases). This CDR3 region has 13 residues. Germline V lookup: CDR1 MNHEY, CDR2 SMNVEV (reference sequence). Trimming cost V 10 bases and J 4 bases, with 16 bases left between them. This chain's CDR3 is CATGTLGGETQYF. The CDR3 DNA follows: TGTGCCACCGGGACTCTCGGGGGAGAGACCCAGTACTTC.

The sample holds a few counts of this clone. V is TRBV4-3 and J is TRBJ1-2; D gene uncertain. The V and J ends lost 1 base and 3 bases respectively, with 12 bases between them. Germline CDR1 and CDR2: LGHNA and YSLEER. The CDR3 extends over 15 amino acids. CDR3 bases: TGCGCCAGCAGCCAAGCCACCCGGGGAGACTATGGCTACACCTTC. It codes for CASSQATRGDYGYTF.

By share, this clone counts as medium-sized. The chain's CDR3 is CAIGEGQGAYEQYF. The CDR3 nucleotides are TGTGCCATCGGCGAAGGACAGGGGGCCTACGAGCAGTACTTC. The gene calls are TRBV10-3 and TRBJ2-7, with TRBD1 matching over 10 bases. V was pared by 8 bases and J by 2 bases, with 6 bases of the junction left unmatched. The CDR3 length is 14 residues. Germline assignment: CDR1 ENHRY and CDR2 SYGVKD.

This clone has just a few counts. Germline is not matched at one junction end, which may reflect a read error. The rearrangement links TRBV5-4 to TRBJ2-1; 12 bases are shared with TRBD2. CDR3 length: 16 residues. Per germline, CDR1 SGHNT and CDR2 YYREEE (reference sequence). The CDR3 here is CASTLELAGGYNEQFF. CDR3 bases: TGTGCCAGCACCTTGGAACTAGCGGGAGGTTACAATGAGCAGTTCTTC.

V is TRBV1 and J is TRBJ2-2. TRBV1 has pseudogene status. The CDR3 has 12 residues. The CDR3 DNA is TGCACCAGCAGCCAAGACCCCGGGGAGCTGTTTTTT. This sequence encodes CTSSQDPGELFF.

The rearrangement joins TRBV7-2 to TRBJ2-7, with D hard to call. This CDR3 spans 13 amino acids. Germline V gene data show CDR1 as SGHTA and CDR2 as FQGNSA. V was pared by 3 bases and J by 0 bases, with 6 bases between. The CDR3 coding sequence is TGTGCCAGCAGCTTTCCGAGCTCCTACGAGCAGTACTTC. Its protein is CASSFPSSYEQYF.

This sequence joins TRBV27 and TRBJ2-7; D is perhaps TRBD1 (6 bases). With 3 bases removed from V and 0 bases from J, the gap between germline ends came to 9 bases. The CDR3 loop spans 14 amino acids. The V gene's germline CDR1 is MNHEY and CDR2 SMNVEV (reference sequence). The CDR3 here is CASSFLGGSYEQYF. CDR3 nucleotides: TGTGCCAGCAGTTTTCTAGGGGGCTCCTACGAGCAGTACTTC.

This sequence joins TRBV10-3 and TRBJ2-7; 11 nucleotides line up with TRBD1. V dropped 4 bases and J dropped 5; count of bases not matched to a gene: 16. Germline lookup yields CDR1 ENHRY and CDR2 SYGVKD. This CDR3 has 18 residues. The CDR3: CAISGPGQGVYPTDEQYF. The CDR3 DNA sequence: TGTGCCATCAGTGGACCGGGACAGGGGGTATATCCGACCGACGAGCAGTACTTC.